The 10 T cell receptor beta chains reported below all come from one sample, sequenced in a study of blood T cell repertoires in COVID-19. Assay: immunoSEQ multiplex PCR; the TCRdb copy retains only in-frame clones and omits some. The top ten clones hold approximately 5.2% of a sample with about 320,000 clones, under 90% of them seen once. The sequencing sample was made of PBMCs or T cells enriched from blood (not recorded which). These receptors originate from a man between 60 and 75 years old who had recovered from COVID-19.

This clone was recorded once. The chain links TRBV28 to TRBJ2-7; TRBD2 aligns across 8 bases. This CDR3 spans 14 amino acids. With V trimmed by 5 bases and J by 1 base, 4 bases remained unmatched. CDR1 and CDR2 from the germline V gene are MDHEN and SYDVKM. The CDR3 DNA reads TGTGCCAGCAGTGGTAGCGGGACTTCCTACGAGCAGTACTTC. Residues: CASSGSGTSYEQYF. The full variable domain, completed using reference TRBV28 and TRBJ2-7, is DVKVTQSSRYLVKRTGEKVFLECVQDMDHENMFWYRQDPGLGLRLIYFSYDVKMKEKGDIPEGYSVSREKKERFSLILESASTNQTSMYLCASSGSGTSYEQYFGPGTRLTVT.

The chain recombines TRBV21-1 with TRBJ1-1. TRBV21-1 is designated a pseudogene. The CDR3 runs to 15 residues. The CDR3 sequence: CASSKPLRAQAGAFF. CDR3 in DNA: TGTGCCAGCAGCAAGCCCCTTCGGGCCCAGGCGGGAGCTTTCTTT.

CDR3 nucleotides: TGTGCCAGCAGCTTACGGCCGTCTGGCGGAAGATATTACAATGAGCAGTTCTTC. Translated, it gives CASSLRPSGGRYYNEQFF. The V and J genes are TRBV7-3 and TRBJ2-1; D gene uncertain. The V end lost 2 bases, the J end lost 4 bases, and 21 bases lay between the germline ends. The CDR3 runs to 18 residues. The germline V gene has CDR1 SGHTA and CDR2 FQGTGA.

The CDR3: CASSARENTDTQYF. DNA for the CDR3: TGTGCCAGCAGTGCCCGGGAAAACACAGATACGCAGTATTTT. The chain carries TRBV2 and TRBJ2-3, with D perhaps matching TRBD2 (5 bases). Germline V gives CDR1 SNHLY, CDR2 FYNNEI. Trimming took off 4 bases at V and 2 bases at J, with 10 bases between the two ends. The CDR3 sequence is 14 residues long.

V and J are TRBV5-6 and TRBJ2-3, with a possible D match to TRBD2 (5 bases). The CDR3 is made up of 15 amino acids. Trimming pared 5 bases from V and 3 bases from J, leaving 16 bases between. Germline assignment: CDR1 SGHDT and CDR2 YYEEEE. CDR3 coding DNA: TGTGCCAGCAGACTGTGGACTTTGACTACAGATACGCAGTATTTT. It specifies CASRLWTLTTDTQYF.

The chain is built from TRBV28 and TRBJ1-6; a weak D match, TRBD1 (5 bases). The length of the CDR3 is 12 residues. The ends were cut back, 8 bases at V and 8 bases at J, with 10 bases in the middle. Germline V gene lookup returns CDR1 MDHEN and CDR2 SYDVKM. The CDR3 DNA sequence: TGTGCCAGCCAGCCAGGGCATTCACCCCTCCACTTT. Protein: CASQPGHSPLHF.

The chain joins TRBV24-1 to TRBJ1-5; tentatively, D is TRBD1 (6 bases). The CDR3 contains 14 residues. The V end lost 4 bases, the J end lost 9 bases, and 15 bases lay between the germline ends. Germline CDR1 and CDR2: KGHDR and SFDVKD. CDR3 bases: TGTGCCACCAGTGACCCGGGACATCCGTGGCCCCAGCATTTT. Protein sequence: CATSDPGHPWPQHF.

The V call is TRBV7-9, the J call TRBJ1-4, with 7 bases identical to TRBD1. Germline assignment: CDR1 SEHNR and CDR2 FQNEAQ (reference sequence). Trimming took 1 base from V and 2 from J; bases not matched to a gene: 4. The CDR3 contains 16 residues. CDR3: CASSLGQGWTNEKLFF. The CDR3, as DNA: TGTGCCAGCAGCTTAGGACAGGGTTGGACTAATGAAAAACTGTTTTTT.

This chain links TRBV2 with TRBJ1-1; D gene unclear. V dropped 3 bases and J dropped 8 bases, with 10 bases sitting between them. Germline V gene sequence: CDR1 SNHLY, CDR2 FYNNEI. The CDR3 runs 12 residues. The CDR3 sequence is CASSDTGVEAFF. The CDR3 DNA reads TGTGCCAGCAGTGACACCGGGGTGGAAGCTTTCTTT.

The chain employs TRBV5-1 and TRBJ2-2; D call uncertain. The CDR3 extends over 15 amino acids. Germline CDR1 is SGHRS and CDR2 is YFSETQ. V gave up 0 bases and J gave up 6 bases, with 12 bases separating them. The CDR3 region has the DNA TGCGCCAGCAGCTTGGACTCTGCCTCGGCCGGGGAGCTGTTTTTT. It encodes CASSLDSASAGELFF.